This entry lists 20 T cell receptor beta chains sequenced from one sample in a study of cytomegalovirus exposure and HLA in healthy donors. PCR was performed using 60 Vbeta and 13 Jbeta primers. Data came from immunoSEQ multiplex PCR; TCRdb stores just in-frame clones and leaves some out. The table records roughly 180,000 clones, about four fifths of them present only once. Input material: PBMCs. The receptors derive from a male donor in good health and CMV-seronegative.

The rearrangement joins TRBV18 to TRBJ2-5, with 8 bases lining up with TRBD1. The V and J ends lost 4 bases and 4 bases, in that order; junction bases with no gene match: 5. CDR1 is KGHSH and CDR2 is LQKENI in the germline V gene. The CDR3 has 14 residues. This chain's CDR3 is CASSRIQGGETQYF. The CDR3, as DNA: TGTGCCAGCTCACGCATACAGGGGGGAGAGACCCAGTACTTC.

The rearrangement uses TRBV21-1 and TRBJ1-5; TRBD1 reflects the table's D call only, with no check against the DNA. TRBV21-1 is recorded as a pseudogene. The CDR3 is 20 amino acids. CDR3 DNA: TGTGCCAGCAGCGGTGGAAGAAGGGCAGGGGCTACAAGTGGCAATCAGCCCCAGCATTTT. This gives the protein CASSGGRRAGATSGNQPQHF.

The chain combines TRBV30 with TRBJ1-5; D might be TRBD1 (6 bases). Trimming shortened V by 0 bases and J by 4 bases, and 13 bases separated the two germline ends. Germline CDR1 GTSNPN, CDR2 SVGIG (reference sequence). This CDR3 spans 15 amino acids. Here the CDR3 reads CAWSVARGKNQPQHF. The CDR3 DNA is TGTGCCTGGAGTGTCGCCAGGGGTAAGAATCAGCCCCAGCATTTT.

This chain connects TRBV10-3 to TRBJ2-7; TRBD2 matches 9 bases. This CDR3 is 15 amino acids long. Unmatched junction bases numbered 7, after V lost 6 bases and J lost 1 base. From germline, CDR1 is ENHRY and CDR2 SYGVKD. CDR3 protein: CAIRQTTSGSYEQYF. As DNA, the CDR3 is TGTGCCATCAGGCAGACAACTAGCGGGTCCTACGAGCAGTACTTC.

V is TRBV5-6 and J is TRBJ2-1, with a weak D call TRBD2 (6 bases). Germline assignment: CDR1 SGHDT and CDR2 YYEEEE. The CDR3 has 15 amino acids. Trimming left V 1 base short and J 7 bases short, with 15 bases between. CDR3: CASSLTPGGYNEQFF. For the CDR3, the DNA is TGTGCCAGCAGCTTGACCCCAGGAGGGTATAATGAGCAGTTCTTC.

The chain is built from TRBV7-8 and TRBJ2-1, with 8 positions matching TRBD2. Germline-derived CDR1 and CDR2 are SGHVS and FQNEAQ. The length of the CDR3 is 17 residues. The trim removed 1 base at V and 4 bases at J, leaving 9 bases unmatched. This CDR3 reads CASSLESGGIPYNEQFF. DNA for the CDR3: TGTGCCAGCAGCTTAGAAAGCGGGGGAATACCTTACAATGAGCAGTTCTTC.

The chain joins TRBV6-1 to TRBJ2-2; D not resolved. This CDR3 is 12 amino acids long. Germline-derived CDR1 and CDR2 are MNHNS and SASEGT. V was cut by 7 bases and J by 8 bases, with 11 bases left in between. Here the CDR3 reads CASNVAAGELFF. Here the CDR3 DNA reads TGTGCCAGCAACGTAGCTGCAGGGGAGCTGTTTTTT.

The chain joins TRBV7-9 to TRBJ1-1; 12 bases are shared with TRBD1. The CDR3 is 18 residues long. V lost 5 bases and J lost 0; bases outside the gene matches: 10. From germline, CDR1 is SEHNR and CDR2 FQNEAQ (reference sequence). For the CDR3, the DNA is TGTGCCAGCAGCCCAGGGACAGGGGGCAGGGGGATGAACACTGAAGCTTTCTTT. This sequence encodes CASSPGTGGRGMNTEAFF.

The chain has TRBV10-1 and TRBJ2-3, with 8 bases matching TRBD2. Germline V lookup: CDR1 WNHNN, CDR2 SYGVQD (reference sequence). The trim removed 2 bases at V and 4 bases at J, leaving 8 bases unmatched. The CDR3 extends over 16 amino acids. The CDR3 DNA is TGCGCCAGCAGTGAGGGTTCGGGGGGGATACCAGATACGCAGTATTTT. This codes for CASSEGSGGIPDTQYF.

The V gene is TRBV25-1, the J gene TRBJ2-3; D is ambiguous. V was shortened by 3 bases and J by 4 bases, with 5 bases between the two germline ends. The CDR3 has 12 amino acids. Germline CDR1 is MGHDK and CDR2 is SYGVNS. CDR3 protein: CASSDPADTQYF. The CDR3 bases are TGTGCCAGCAGTGACCCCGCAGATACGCAGTATTTT.

V and J are TRBV28 and TRBJ1-1, with 8 bases matching TRBD1. This CDR3 is 12 amino acids long. Germline CDR1 is MDHEN and CDR2 is SYDVKM. The V and J ends lost 7 bases and 6 bases, in that order; junction bases with no gene match: 4. CDR3 DNA: TGTGCCAGCATTCAACAGGGGGCTGAAGCTTTCTTT. This gives the protein CASIQQGAEAFF. Full variable domain (outside the CDR3, taken from reference TRBV28 and TRBJ1-1): DVKVTQSSRYLVKRTGEKVFLECVQDMDHENMFWYRQDPGLGLRLIYFSYDVKMKEKGDIPEGYSVSREKKERFSLILESASTNQTSMYLCASIQQGAEAFFGQGTRLTVV.

The chain employs TRBV6-5 and TRBJ1-1; D is ambiguous. Germline assignment: CDR1 MNHEY and CDR2 SVGAGI. V was pared by 2 bases and J by 1 base, with 8 bases between. This CDR3 is 14 amino acids long. DNA for the CDR3: TGTGCCAGCAGTTACGCCCAAGCGAACACTGAAGCTTTCTTT. Translation gives CASSYAQANTEAFF.

The chain carries TRBV4-2 and TRBJ1-1; 7 bases line up with TRBD1. The junction had 6 bases not matched to a gene; V was cut back by 2 bases and J by 0 bases. Germline CDR1 is LGHNA and CDR2 is YNFKEQ. CDR3 size: 16 residues. This chain's CDR3 is CASSQSQGVMNTEAFF. As DNA, the CDR3 is TGTGCCAGCAGCCAAAGCCAGGGGGTCATGAACACTGAAGCTTTCTTT.

The J gene is TRBJ1-2, the V gene TRBV28; D is ambiguous. The CDR3 covers 14 residues. V was cut by 6 bases and J by 3 bases, with 14 bases left in between. CDR1 is MDHEN, CDR2 SYDVKM, per germline. In DNA form, the CDR3 reads TGTGCCAGCAGGATCACTTGGAGCGACTATGGCTACACCTTC. The encoded protein is CASRITWSDYGYTF.

This clone was seen a single time. The chain recombines TRBV6-4 with TRBJ1-2, with TRBD1 as a possible D gene (6 bases). The CDR3 runs 14 residues. The V gene lost 6 bases and the J gene lost 8 bases, with 19 bases spanning the gap. The germline gives CDR1 MRHNA, CDR2 SNTAGT. The CDR3 here is CASSEKGDSRGYTF. The DNA of the CDR3 is TGTGCCAGCAGCGAGAAGGGGGATTCTCGGGGCTACACCTTC.

The CDR3 here is CASSTSNYGYTF. In nucleotides, the CDR3 is TGTGCCAGTAGTACCTCTAACTATGGCTACACCTTC. The rearrangement links TRBV19 to TRBJ1-2; D not certain. V was trimmed by 4 bases and J by 0 bases, leaving 3 bases between them. This CDR3 has 12 amino acids. Germline CDR1 reads LNHDA; CDR2 reads SQIVND (reference sequence).

The rearrangement links TRBV12-5 to TRBJ1-3; D may be TRBD1 (5 bases). The V gene lost 0 bases and the J gene lost 0 bases, with 15 bases spanning the gap. The CDR3 loop spans 18 amino acids. Germline lookup yields CDR1 LGHNT and CDR2 FRNRAP. The CDR3 is CASGLVLRQSLSGNTIYF. The CDR3 DNA reads TGTGCTAGTGGTTTGGTACTCCGACAGTCTCTCTCTGGAAACACCATATATTTT.

V usage is TRBV10-1 and J usage is TRBJ2-3, with 7 bases aligning to TRBD2. Germline loops: CDR1 WNHNN, CDR2 SYGVQD (reference sequence). The V segment lost 1 base and the J segment 2 bases; nucleotides outside the gene matches: 6. This CDR3 has 16 amino acids. The CDR3 DNA reads as TGCGCCAGCAGTGAGTGGAAAGCGGGGACCACAGATACGCAGTATTTT. Translation gives CASSEWKAGTTDTQYF.

The chain uses TRBV5-1 and TRBJ1-2; 7 bases line up with TRBD1. Trimming took 4 bases from V and 0 from J; bases not matched to a gene: 15. The CDR3 is made up of 18 amino acids. Germline V gene data show CDR1 as SGHRS and CDR2 as YFSETQ. The CDR3 loop is CASSPRTGPEGTNYGYTF. The CDR3 bases are TGCGCCAGCAGCCCCCGGACAGGCCCCGAGGGAACTAACTATGGCTACACCTTC.

The chain employs TRBV7-2 and TRBJ1-2, with 8 bases fitting TRBD1. V dropped 3 bases and J dropped 7; count of bases not matched to a gene: 13. Germline V CDR1 and CDR2: SGHTA, FQGNSA. The CDR3 extends over 16 amino acids. CDR3 protein: CASSFVRYGTGGGYTF. DNA of the CDR3: TGTGCCAGCAGCTTCGTAAGGTACGGGACAGGAGGTGGCTACACCTTC.